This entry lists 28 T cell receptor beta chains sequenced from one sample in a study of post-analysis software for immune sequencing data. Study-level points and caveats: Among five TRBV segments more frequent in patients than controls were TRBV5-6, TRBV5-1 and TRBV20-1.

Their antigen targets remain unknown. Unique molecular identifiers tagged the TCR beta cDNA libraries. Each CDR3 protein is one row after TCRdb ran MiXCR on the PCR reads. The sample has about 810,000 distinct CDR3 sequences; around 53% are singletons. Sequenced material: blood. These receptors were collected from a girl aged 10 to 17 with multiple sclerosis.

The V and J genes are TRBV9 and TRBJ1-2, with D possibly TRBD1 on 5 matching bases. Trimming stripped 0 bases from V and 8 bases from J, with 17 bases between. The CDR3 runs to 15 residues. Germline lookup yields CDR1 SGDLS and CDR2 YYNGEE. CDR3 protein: CASSVVEGSSGGYTF. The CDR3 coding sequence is TGTGCCAGCAGCGTAGTAGAGGGGAGTTCGGGCGGCTACACCTTC.

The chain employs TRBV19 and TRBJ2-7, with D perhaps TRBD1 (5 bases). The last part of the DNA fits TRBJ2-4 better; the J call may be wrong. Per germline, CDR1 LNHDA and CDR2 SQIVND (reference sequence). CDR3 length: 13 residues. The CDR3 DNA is TGTGCCAGTAGTTCGGACAACTTAAACATTCAGTACTTC. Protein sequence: CASSSDNLNIQYF.

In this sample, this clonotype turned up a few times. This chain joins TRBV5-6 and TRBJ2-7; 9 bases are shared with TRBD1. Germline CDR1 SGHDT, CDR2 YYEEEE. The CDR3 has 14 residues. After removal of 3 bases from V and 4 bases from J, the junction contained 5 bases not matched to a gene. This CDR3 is CASSWMGQGYEQYF. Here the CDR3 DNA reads TGTGCCAGCAGCTGGATGGGACAGGGATACGAGCAGTACTTC.

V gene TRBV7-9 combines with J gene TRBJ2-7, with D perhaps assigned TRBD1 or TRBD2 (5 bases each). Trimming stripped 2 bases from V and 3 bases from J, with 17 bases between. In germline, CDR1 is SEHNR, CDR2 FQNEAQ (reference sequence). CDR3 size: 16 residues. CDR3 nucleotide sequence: TGTGCCAGCAGCTTAAAATCGGGACGGAGCATCTACGAGCAGTACTTC. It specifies CASSLKSGRSIYEQYF.

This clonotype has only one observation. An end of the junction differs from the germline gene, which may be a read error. The CDR3 bases are TGTGCCAGCAGTCCTCGACGGGGAGGCTCCCACGAGCAGTACTTC. Amino acid sequence: CASSPRRGGSHEQYF. This chain connects TRBV6-1 to TRBJ2-7, with D perhaps matching TRBD2 (6 bases). The CDR3 has 15 residues. Germline assignment: CDR1 MNHNS and CDR2 SASEGT.

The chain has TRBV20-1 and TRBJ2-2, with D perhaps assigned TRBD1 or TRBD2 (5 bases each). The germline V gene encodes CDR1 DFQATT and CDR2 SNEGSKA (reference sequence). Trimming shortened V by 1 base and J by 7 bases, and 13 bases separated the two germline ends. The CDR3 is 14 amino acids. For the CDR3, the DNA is TGCAGTGCTAGAGTTGGAAGGGGAGTCGGGGAGCTGTTTTTT. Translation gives CSARVGRGVGELFF.

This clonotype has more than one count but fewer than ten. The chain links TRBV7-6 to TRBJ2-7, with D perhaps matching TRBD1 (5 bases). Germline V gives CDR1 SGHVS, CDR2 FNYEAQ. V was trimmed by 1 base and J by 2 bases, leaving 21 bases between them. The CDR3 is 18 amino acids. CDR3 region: CASSLGAAGHYKAYEQYF. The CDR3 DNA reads TGTGCCAGCAGCTTAGGGGCGGCTGGACATTACAAAGCCTACGAGCAGTACTTC.

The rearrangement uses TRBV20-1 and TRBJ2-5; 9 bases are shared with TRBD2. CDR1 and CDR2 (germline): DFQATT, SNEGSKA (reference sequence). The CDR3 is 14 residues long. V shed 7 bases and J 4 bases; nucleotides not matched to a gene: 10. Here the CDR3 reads CSVPGTSITETQYF. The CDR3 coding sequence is TGCAGTGTCCCAGGGACTAGCATAACAGAGACCCAGTACTTC.

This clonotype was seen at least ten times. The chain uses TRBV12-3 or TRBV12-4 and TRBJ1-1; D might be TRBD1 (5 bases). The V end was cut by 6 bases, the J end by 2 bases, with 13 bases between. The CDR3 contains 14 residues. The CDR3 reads CASRHGTGNTEAFF. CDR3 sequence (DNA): TGTGCCAGCAGACACGGGACTGGCAACACTGAAGCTTTCTTT.

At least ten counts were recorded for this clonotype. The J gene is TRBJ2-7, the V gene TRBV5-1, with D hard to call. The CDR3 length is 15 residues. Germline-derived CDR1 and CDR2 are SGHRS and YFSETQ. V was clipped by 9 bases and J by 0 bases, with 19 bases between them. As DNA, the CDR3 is TGCGCCACCAACCCTGGGGATCCCCGCTCCTACGAGCAGTACTTC. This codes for CATNPGDPRSYEQYF.

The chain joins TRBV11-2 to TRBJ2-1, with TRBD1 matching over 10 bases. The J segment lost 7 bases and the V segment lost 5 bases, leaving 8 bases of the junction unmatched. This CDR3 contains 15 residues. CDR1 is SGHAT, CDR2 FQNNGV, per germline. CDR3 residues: CASSTRQGAWNEQFF. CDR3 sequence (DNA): TGTGCCAGCAGCACAAGACAGGGGGCGTGGAATGAGCAGTTCTTC. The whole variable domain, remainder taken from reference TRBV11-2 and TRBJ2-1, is EAGVAQSPRYKIIEKRQSVAFWCNPISGHATLYWYQQILGQGPKLLIQFQNNGVVDDSQLPKDRFSAERLKGVDSTLKIQPAKLEDSAVYLCASSTRQGAWNEQFFGPGTRLTVL.

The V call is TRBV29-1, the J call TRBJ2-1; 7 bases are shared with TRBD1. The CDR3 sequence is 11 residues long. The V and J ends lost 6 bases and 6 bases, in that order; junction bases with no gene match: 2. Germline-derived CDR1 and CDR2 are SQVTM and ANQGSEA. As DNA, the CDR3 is TGCAGCGTCGGACAGGTCAATGAGCAGTTCTTC. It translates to CSVGQVNEQFF.

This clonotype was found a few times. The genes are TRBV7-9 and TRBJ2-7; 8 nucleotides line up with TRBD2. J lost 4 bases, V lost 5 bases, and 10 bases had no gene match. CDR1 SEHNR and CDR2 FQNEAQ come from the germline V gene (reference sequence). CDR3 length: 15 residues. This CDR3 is CASSMGGLAGYEQYF. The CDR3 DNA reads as TGTGCCAGCAGCATGGGAGGACTAGCTGGGTACGAGCAGTACTTC.

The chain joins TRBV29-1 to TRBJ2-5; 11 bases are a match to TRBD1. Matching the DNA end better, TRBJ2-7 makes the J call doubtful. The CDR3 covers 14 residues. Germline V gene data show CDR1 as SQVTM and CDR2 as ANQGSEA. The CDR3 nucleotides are TGCAGCGTTCAAAGGACAGGGGGCTTCTCCGAGCAGTACTTC. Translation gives CSVQRTGGFSEQYF.

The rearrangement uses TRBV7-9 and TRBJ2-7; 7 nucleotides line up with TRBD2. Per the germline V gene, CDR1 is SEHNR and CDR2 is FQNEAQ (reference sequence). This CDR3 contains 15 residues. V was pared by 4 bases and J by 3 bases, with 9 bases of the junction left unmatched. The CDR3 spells CASSSTWGRGYEQYF. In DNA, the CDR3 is TGTGCCAGCAGCTCTACGTGGGGGAGGGGCTACGAGCAGTACTTC.

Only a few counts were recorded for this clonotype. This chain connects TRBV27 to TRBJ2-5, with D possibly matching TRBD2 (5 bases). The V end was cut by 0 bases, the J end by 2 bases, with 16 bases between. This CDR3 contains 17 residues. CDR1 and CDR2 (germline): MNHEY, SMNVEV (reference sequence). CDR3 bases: TGTGCCAGCAGTTTATCCCGAGCAGGAGGCGTTCAAGAGACCCAGTACTTC. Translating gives CASSLSRAGGVQETQYF.

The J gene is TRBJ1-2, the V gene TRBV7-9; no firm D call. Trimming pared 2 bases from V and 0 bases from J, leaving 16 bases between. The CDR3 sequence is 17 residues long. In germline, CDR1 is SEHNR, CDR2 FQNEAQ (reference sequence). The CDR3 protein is CASSLWVAGLANYGYTF. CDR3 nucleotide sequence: TGTGCCAGCAGCTTATGGGTTGCCGGGTTAGCTAACTATGGCTACACCTTC.

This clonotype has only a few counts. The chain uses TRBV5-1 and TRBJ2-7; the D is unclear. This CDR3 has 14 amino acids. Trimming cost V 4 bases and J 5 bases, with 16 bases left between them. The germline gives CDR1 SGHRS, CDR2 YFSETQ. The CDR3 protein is CASSGAYDRDEQYF. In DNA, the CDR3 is TGCGCCAGCAGCGGCGCCTACGACCGGGACGAGCAGTACTTC.

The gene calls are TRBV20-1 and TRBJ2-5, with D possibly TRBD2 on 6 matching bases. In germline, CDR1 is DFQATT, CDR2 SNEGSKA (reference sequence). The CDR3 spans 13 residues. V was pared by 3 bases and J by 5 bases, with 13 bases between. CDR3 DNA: TGCAGTGCTAGCGGCGGGGACGGGGAGACCCAGTACTTC. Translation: CSASGGDGETQYF.

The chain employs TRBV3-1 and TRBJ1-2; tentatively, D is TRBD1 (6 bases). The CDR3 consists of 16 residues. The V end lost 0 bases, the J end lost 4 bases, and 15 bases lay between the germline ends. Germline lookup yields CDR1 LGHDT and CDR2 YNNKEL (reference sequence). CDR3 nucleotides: TGTGCCAGCAGCCAAGATATTCGACAGGACCCCTATGGCTACACCTTC. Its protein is CASSQDIRQDPYGYTF.

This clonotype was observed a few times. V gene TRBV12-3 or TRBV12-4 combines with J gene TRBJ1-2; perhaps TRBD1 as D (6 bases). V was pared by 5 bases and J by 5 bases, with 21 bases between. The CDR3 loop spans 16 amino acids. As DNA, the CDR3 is TGTGCCAGCAGTATTACCGGTGTCAGGGGAGGGTATGGCTACACCTTC. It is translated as CASSITGVRGGYGYTF.

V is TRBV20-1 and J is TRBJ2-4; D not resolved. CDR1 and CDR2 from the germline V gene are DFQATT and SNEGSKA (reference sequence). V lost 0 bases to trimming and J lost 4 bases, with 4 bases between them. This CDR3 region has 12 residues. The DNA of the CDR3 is TGCAGTGCTAGAGATCGAAAAAACATTCAGTACTTC. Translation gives CSARDRKNIQYF.

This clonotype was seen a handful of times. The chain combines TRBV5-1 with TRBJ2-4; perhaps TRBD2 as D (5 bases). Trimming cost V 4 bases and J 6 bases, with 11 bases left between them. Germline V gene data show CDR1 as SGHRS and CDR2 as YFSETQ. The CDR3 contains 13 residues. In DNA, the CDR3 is TGCGCCAGCAGCCCGGACTGGGGAAACATTCAGTACTTC. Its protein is CASSPDWGNIQYF. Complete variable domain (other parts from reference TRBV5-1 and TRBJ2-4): KAGVTQTPRYLIKTRGQQVTLSCSPISGHRSVSWYQQTPGQGLQFLFEYFSETQRNKGNFPGRFSGRQFSNSRSEMNVSTLELGDSALYLCASSPDWGNIQYFGAGTRLSVL.

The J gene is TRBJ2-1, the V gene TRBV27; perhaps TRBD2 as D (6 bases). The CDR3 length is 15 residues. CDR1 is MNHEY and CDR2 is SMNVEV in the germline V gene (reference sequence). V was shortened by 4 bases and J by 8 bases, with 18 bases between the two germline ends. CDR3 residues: CASSSGEKKFDEQFF. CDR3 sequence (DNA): TGTGCCAGCAGTTCGGGGGAGAAGAAGTTCGATGAGCAGTTCTTC.

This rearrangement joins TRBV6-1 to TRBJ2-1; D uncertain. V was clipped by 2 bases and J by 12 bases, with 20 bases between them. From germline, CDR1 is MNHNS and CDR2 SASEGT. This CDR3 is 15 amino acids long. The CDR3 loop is CASSEPYRHLERQFF. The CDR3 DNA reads TGTGCCAGCAGTGAACCTTACCGCCACCTGGAAAGGCAGTTCTTC.

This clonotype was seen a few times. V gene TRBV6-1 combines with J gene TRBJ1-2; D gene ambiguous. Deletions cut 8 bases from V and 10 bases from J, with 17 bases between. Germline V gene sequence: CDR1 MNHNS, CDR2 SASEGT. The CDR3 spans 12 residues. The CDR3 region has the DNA TGTGCCAGCCAAACGCCGGGGAGGGACTACACCTTC. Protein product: CASQTPGRDYTF.

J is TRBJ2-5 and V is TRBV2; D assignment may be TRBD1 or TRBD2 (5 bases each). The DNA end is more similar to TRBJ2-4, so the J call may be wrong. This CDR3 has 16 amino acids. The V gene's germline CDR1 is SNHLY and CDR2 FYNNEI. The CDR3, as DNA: TGTGCCAGCCAGGGAGACTGGGCGATGCCCAAAAACATTCAGTACTTC. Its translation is CASQGDWAMPKNIQYF.

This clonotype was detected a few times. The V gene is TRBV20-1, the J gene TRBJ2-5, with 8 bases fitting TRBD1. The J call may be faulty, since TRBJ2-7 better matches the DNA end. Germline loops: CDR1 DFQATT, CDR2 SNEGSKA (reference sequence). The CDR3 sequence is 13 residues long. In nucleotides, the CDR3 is TGCAGTGCCGCCGGACAGGGCCCCTACGAGCAGTACTTC. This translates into CSAAGQGPYEQYF.